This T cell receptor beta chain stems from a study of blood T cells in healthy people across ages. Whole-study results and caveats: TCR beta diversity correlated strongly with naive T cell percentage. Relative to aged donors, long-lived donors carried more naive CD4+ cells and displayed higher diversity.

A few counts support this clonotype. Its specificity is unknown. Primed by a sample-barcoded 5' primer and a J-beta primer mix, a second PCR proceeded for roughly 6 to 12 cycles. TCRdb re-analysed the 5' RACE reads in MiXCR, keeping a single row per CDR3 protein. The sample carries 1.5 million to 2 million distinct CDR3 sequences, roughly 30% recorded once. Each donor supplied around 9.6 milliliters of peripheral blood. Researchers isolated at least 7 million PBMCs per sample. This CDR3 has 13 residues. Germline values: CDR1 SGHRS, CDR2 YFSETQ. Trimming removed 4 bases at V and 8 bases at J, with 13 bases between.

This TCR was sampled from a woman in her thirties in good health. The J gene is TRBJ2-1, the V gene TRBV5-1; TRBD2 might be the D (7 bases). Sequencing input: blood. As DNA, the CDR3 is TGCGCCAGCAGCCCGGCCGGGGGGCATGAGCAGTTCTTC. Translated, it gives CASSPAGGHEQFF.